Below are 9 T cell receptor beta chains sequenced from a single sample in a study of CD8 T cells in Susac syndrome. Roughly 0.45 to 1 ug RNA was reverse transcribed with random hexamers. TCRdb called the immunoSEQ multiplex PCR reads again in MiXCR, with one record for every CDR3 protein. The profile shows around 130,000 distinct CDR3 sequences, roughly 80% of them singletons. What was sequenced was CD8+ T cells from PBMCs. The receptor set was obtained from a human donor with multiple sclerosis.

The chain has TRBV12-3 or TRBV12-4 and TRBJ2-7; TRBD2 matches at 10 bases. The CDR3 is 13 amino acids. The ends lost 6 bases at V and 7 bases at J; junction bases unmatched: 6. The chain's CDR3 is CASRPGTSVEQYF. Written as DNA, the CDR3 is TGTGCCAGCAGGCCCGGGACTAGCGTGGAGCAGTACTTC.

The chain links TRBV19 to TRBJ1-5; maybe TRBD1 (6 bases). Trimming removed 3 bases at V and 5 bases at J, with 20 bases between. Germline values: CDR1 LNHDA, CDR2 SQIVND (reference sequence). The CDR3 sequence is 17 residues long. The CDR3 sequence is CASSILPPGAIYQPQHF. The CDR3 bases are TGTGCCAGTAGTATCCTTCCCCCGGGGGCGATATATCAGCCCCAGCATTTT.

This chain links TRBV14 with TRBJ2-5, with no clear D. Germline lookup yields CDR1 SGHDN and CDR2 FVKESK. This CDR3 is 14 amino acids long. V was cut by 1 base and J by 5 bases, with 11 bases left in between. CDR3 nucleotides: TGTGCCAGCAGCCAAGTATCTAGTTGGGAGACCCAGTACTTC. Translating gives CASSQVSSWETQYF.

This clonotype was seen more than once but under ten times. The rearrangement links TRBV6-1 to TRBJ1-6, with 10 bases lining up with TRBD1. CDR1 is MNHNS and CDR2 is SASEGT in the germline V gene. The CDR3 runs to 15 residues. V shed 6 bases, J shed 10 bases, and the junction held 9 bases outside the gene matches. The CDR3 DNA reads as TGTGCCAGCAGCCCTGGACAGGGGGTCGGATCACCCCTCCACTTT. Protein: CASSPGQGVGSPLHF.

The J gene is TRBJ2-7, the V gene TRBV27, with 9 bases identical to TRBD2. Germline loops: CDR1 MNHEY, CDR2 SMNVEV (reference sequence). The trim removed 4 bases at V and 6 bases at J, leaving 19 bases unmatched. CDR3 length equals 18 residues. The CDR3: CASSSRSSGTRTGVEQYV. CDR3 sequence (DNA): TGTGCCAGCAGTTCGAGATCTAGCGGGACGCGGACGGGGGTCGAGCAGTACGTC.

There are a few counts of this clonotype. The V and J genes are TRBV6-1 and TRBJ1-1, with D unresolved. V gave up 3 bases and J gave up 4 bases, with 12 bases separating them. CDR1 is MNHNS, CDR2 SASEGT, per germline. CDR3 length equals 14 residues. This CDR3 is CASSDRRRITEAFF. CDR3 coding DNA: TGTGCCAGCAGTGACCGGAGGAGAATCACTGAAGCTTTCTTT.

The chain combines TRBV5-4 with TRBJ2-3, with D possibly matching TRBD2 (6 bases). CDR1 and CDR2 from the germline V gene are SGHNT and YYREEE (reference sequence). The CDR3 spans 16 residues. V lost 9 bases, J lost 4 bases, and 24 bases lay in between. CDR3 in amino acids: CATSEPWGLDADTQYF. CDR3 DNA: TGTGCCACCTCAGAACCCTGGGGACTCGATGCAGATACGCAGTATTTT. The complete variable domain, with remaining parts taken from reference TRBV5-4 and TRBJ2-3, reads ETGVTQSPTHLIKTRGQQVTLRCSSQSGHNTVSWYQQALGQGPQFIFQYYREEENGRGNFPPRFSGLQFPNYSSELNVNALELDDSALYLCATSEPWGLDADTQYFGPGTRLTVL.

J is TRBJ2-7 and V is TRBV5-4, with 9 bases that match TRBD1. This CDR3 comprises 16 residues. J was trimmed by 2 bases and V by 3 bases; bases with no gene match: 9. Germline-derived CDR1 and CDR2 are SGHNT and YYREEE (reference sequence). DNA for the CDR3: TGTGCCAGCAGCTACCCGGGACAGGGTGTCCCCTACGAGCAGTACTTC. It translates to CASSYPGQGVPYEQYF.

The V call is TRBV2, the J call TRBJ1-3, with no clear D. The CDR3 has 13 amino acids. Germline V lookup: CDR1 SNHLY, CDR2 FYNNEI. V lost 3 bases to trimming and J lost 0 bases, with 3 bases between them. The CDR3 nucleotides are TGTGCCAGCAGTGAGCGCTCTGGAAACACCATATATTTT. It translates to CASSERSGNTIYF. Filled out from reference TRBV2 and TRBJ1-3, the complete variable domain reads EPEVTQTPSHQVTQMGQEVILRCVPISNHLYFYWYRQILGQKVEFLVSFYNNEISEKSEIFDDQFSVERPDGSNFTLKIRSTKLEDSAMYFCASSERSGNTIYFGEGSWLTVV.